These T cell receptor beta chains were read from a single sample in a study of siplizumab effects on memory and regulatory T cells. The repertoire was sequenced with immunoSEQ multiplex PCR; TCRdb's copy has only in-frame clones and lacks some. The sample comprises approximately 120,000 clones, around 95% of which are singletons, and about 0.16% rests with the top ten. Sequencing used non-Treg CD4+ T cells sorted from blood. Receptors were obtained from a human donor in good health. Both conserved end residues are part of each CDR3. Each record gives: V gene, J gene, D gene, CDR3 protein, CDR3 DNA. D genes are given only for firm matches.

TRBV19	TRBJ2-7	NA	CASSRSGRASYEQYF	TGTGCCAGTAGTCGGAGCGGGCGCGCCTCCTACGAGCAGTACTTC
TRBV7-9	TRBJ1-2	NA	CASSPSDLGYTF	TGTGCCAGCAGCCCCTCCGACCTCGGCTACACCTTC
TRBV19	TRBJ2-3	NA	CASSNNGRTDTQYF	TGTGCCAGTAGTAATAACGGAAGAACAGATACGCAGTATTTT
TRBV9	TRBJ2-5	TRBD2	CASSVGNSGASQETQYF	TGTGCCAGCAGCGTAGGGAATAGCGGGGCGTCTCAAGAGACCCAGTACTTC
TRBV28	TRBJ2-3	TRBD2	CASSLAGGVGDTQYF	TGTGCCAGCAGTTTAGCGGGGGGGGTTGGAGATACGCAGTATTTT
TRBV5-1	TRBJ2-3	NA	CASSPGLPLLTDTQYF	TGCGCCAGCAGCCCGGGACTGCCCCTCCTCACAGATACGCAGTATTTT
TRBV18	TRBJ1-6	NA	CASSPDRNSPLHF	TGTGCCAGCTCACCGGACAGAAATTCACCCCTCCACTTT
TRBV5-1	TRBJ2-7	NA	CASSLDPGTYEQYF	TGCGCCAGCAGCTTGGATCCGGGTACCTACGAGCAGTACTTC
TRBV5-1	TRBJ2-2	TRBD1	CASSSGQGVLSGELFF	TGCGCCAGCAGCTCAGGACAGGGCGTGTTATCCGGGGAGCTGTTTTTT
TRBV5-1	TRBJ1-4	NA	CASRFQGNEKLFF	TGCGCCAGCAGGTTCCAGGGGAATGAAAAACTGTTTTTT